A selection of T cell receptor beta chains follows, all from one sample in a study of OX40 agonist ivuxolimab in advanced cancers. The data were produced by immunoSEQ multiplex PCR, yet TCRdb's version contains in-frame clones alone and is incomplete. The sample contains about 83,000 clones, around 86% of which appear only once. The sequences come from CD4+ or CD8+ T cells sorted from blood, collected in a trial of the OX40 agonist ivuxolimab. All receptors derive from an adult with an advanced solid tumor such as melanoma, head and neck, liver or kidney cancer. Both conserved end residues are part of each CDR3. A D gene is named only where the DNA matches it firmly. Clone size is stated in some rows and not others, as once, few, many or a class when expanded.

V: TRBV7-9; size: -; D: -; length: 13; J: TRBJ1-5; CDR3: CASSLRGDQPQHF; DNA: TGTGCCAGCAGCTTAAGGGGGGATCAGCCCCAGCATTTT
V: TRBV5-4; size: -; D: TRBD2; length: 17; J: TRBJ2-7; CDR3: CASSRATKAGGLYEQYF; DNA: TGTGCCAGCAGCCGGGCGACTAAAGCGGGGGGCCTCTACGAGCAGTACTTC
V: TRBV6-6; size: -; D: -; length: 15; J: TRBJ1-2; CDR3: CASSSAAPGAYGYTF; DNA: TGTGCCAGCAGCTCCGCGGCGCCAGGGGCCTATGGCTACACCTTC
V: TRBV19; size: -; D: TRBD1; length: 16; J: TRBJ2-2; CDR3: CASSPGTGRNTGELFF; DNA: TGTGCCAGTAGCCCCGGGACAGGGCGGAACACCGGGGAGCTGTTTTTT
V: TRBV19; size: once; D: TRBD2; length: 14; J: TRBJ2-1; CDR3: CASSLRGVYNEQFF; DNA: TGTGCCAGTAGTTTGCGGGGGGTTTACAATGAGCAGTTCTTC
V: TRBV6-4; size: -; D: -; length: 13; J: TRBJ1-2; CDR3: CASTIEVPYGYTF; DNA: TGTGCCAGCACCATAGAGGTGCCGTATGGCTACACCTTC
V: TRBV19; size: -; D: TRBD1; length: 12; J: TRBJ2-7; CDR3: CAYQTGGYEQYF; DNA: TGTGCCTACCAAACAGGGGGCTACGAGCAGTACTTC
V: TRBV9; size: -; D: TRBD2; length: 15; J: TRBJ2-5; CDR3: CASSAGLAGIQTQYF; DNA: TGTGCCAGCAGCGCGGGACTAGCGGGGATACAGACCCAGTACTTC
V: TRBV7-3; size: -; D: -; length: 13; J: TRBJ1-6; CDR3: CASSLDTDSPLHF; DNA: TGTGCCAGCAGCTTGGATACGGACTCACCCCTCCACTTT
V: TRBV6-6; size: -; D: TRBD1; length: 15; J: TRBJ1-5; CDR3: CASSSPTGEGQPQHF; DNA: TGTGCCAGCAGTTCCCCGACAGGGGAGGGTCAGCCCCAGCATTTT
V: TRBV5-1; size: -; D: -; length: 14; J: TRBJ2-3; CDR3: CASSRQESTDTQYF; DNA: TGCGCCAGCAGCCGCCAGGAGAGCACAGATACGCAGTATTTT
V: TRBV19; size: -; D: -; length: 13; J: TRBJ1-3; CDR3: CASSIDSGGLRDF; DNA: TGTGCCAGTAGTATAGATTCGGGCGGCCTTAGAGATTTT
V: TRBV7-3; size: -; D: -; length: 14; J: TRBJ2-7; CDR3: CASSSPGSPYEQYF; DNA: TGTGCCAGCAGCTCCCCGGGGTCCCCCTACGAGCAGTACTTC
V: TRBV27; size: once; D: -; length: 13; J: TRBJ2-5; CDR3: CASSLEVGETQYF; DNA: TGTGCCAGCAGTTTAGAGGTTGGGGAGACCCAGTACTTC
V: TRBV7-2; size: -; D: TRBD1; length: 16; J: TRBJ1-6; CDR3: CASSPQTGGADSPLHF; DNA: TGTGCCAGCAGCCCGCAGACAGGGGGAGCGGATTCACCCCTCCACTTT
V: TRBV6-5; size: -; D: -; length: 10; J: TRBJ1-1; CDR3: CASRDREAFF; DNA: TGTGCCAGCCGCGACAGGGAAGCTTTCTTT
V: TRBV19; size: -; D: TRBD2; length: 15; J: TRBJ2-5; CDR3: CASSQIGGASETQYF; DNA: TGTGCCAGTAGCCAAATCGGGGGGGCCTCAGAGACCCAGTACTTC
V: TRBV18; size: -; D: -; length: 15; J: TRBJ2-5; CDR3: CASSLTRGKRETQYF; DNA: TGTGCCAGCTCACTTACCAGGGGAAAAAGAGAGACCCAGTACTTC
V: TRBV11-2; size: -; D: -; length: 11; J: TRBJ2-1; CDR3: CASSLDNEQFF; DNA: TGTGCCAGCAGCCTGGACAATGAGCAGTTCTTC
V: TRBV6-1; size: once; D: TRBD2; length: 13; J: TRBJ2-7; CDR3: CASSEARGYEQYF; DNA: TGTGCCAGCAGTGAAGCGCGGGGGTACGAGCAGTACTTC
V: TRBV12-2; size: -; D: -; length: 14; J: TRBJ1-4; CDR3: CASRPVLTNEKLFF; DNA: TGTGCAAGTCGCCCGGTCTTAACTAATGAAAAACTGTTTTTT
V: TRBV19; size: -; D: -; length: 14; J: TRBJ2-2; CDR3: CASNDRTDYGELFF; DNA: TGTGCCAGTAATGATCGGACCGACTACGGGGAGCTGTTTTTT